Each of the 8 T cell receptor beta chains below was sequenced from the same sample in a study of shared clonotypes between healthy human individuals. The method was immunoSEQ multiplex PCR; TCRdb's version includes in-frame clones alone and lacks a portion of them. The sample carries around 510,000 clones, just over 75% recorded once. The sequenced sample was PBMCs. The receptors here all came from a woman in her thirties or forties in good health. Some clones in this sample may be carry-over from other donors' samples.

The chain uses TRBV4-2 and TRBJ2-4; D is unclear. The CDR3 sequence is 13 residues long. CDR1 is LGHNA, CDR2 YNFKEQ, per germline. Trimming left V 0 bases short and J 6 bases short, with 6 bases between. CDR3 in DNA: TGTGCCAGCAGCCAAGATATAGGAAACATTCAGTACTTC. Amino acids: CASSQDIGNIQYF.

V and J are TRBV5-1 and TRBJ1-4; TRBD1 is a possible D gene (6 bases). Trimming removed 2 bases at V and 4 bases at J, with 9 bases between. Per germline, CDR1 SGHRS and CDR2 YFSETQ. The CDR3 sequence is 14 residues long. The CDR3 region has the DNA TGCGCCAGCAGCTTTACAGGGATTAATGAAAAACTGTTTTTT. Residues: CASSFTGINEKLFF.

In this sample, this clone turned up once. The chain couples TRBV13 to TRBJ1-1, with TRBD1 matching over 7 bases. V gave up 4 bases and J gave up 6 bases; unmatched junction bases: 5. From germline, CDR1 is PRHDT and CDR2 FYEKMQ (reference sequence). The CDR3 runs 13 residues. CDR3 sequence: CASSSHRGAEAFF. The CDR3 bases are TGTGCCAGCAGCTCCCACAGGGGAGCTGAAGCTTTCTTT.

There are a few counts of this clone. J is TRBJ1-1 and V is TRBV6-5; a weak D match, TRBD1 (6 bases). Trimming took off 6 bases at V and 11 bases at J, with 19 bases between the two ends. Germline V CDR1 and CDR2: MNHEY, SVGAGI. The length of the CDR3 is 13 residues. This CDR3 is CASRRQGTAVAFF. In DNA form, the CDR3 reads TGTGCCAGCAGAAGGCAGGGGACTGCCGTGGCTTTCTTT.

J is TRBJ1-2 and V is TRBV5-6, with 7 bases that match TRBD1. The CDR3 covers 12 residues. CDR1 and CDR2 from the germline V gene are SGHDT and YYEEEE. V dropped 4 bases and J dropped 7; count of bases not matched to a gene: 4. The CDR3 sequence is CASSRGTAGYTF. CDR3 DNA: TGTGCCAGCAGCCGCGGGACAGCTGGCTACACCTTC.

The chain is built from TRBV7-2 and TRBJ2-7, with a possible D match to TRBD1 (5 bases). The CDR3 length is 15 residues. Per germline, CDR1 SGHTA and CDR2 FQGNSA. Trimming stripped 4 bases from V and 9 bases from J, with 22 bases between. The CDR3 region has the DNA TGTGCCAGCAGCTCACGACAGTCTATCCTACGTGGGCAGTACTTC. It codes for CASSSRQSILRGQYF. Based on the CDR3 plus reference TRBV7-2 and TRBJ2-7, the full variable domain is GAGVSQSPSNKVTEKGKDVELRCDPISGHTALYWYRQSLGQGLEFLIYFQGNSAPDKSGLPSDRFSAERTGGSVSTLTIQRTQQEDSAVYLCASSSRQSILRGQYFGPGTRLTVT.

This rearrangement joins TRBV19 to TRBJ1-1; the D is unclear. V lost 4 bases to trimming and J lost 1 base, with 7 bases between them. Germline assignment: CDR1 LNHDA and CDR2 SQIVND (reference sequence). The length of the CDR3 is 13 residues. CDR3 sequence reads: CASSKAENTEAFF. CDR3 nucleotide sequence: TGTGCCAGTAGTAAGGCGGAGAACACTGAAGCTTTCTTT.

V gene TRBV19 combines with J gene TRBJ2-7, with D uncertain. The germline gives CDR1 LNHDA, CDR2 SQIVND (reference sequence). The CDR3 sequence is 15 residues long. V dropped 5 bases and J dropped 3 bases, with 17 bases sitting between them. The CDR3: CASSQTSNTRYEQYF. DNA of the CDR3: TGTGCCAGTAGTCAGACCTCAAACACCCGCTACGAGCAGTACTTC.